The 4 T cell receptor beta chains presented below share a single source sample, sequenced in a study of T cells in Graves' hyperthyroidism and ophthalmopathy. TCR beta CDR3 regions were amplified from RNA transcripts. HTBI primers were used for first-round RT-PCR of the TCR CDR3. MiXCR was run by TCRdb on the multiplex PCR reads, yielding one entry per CDR3 protein. The sample lists under 450,000 distinct CDR3 sequences; approximately 18% were seen once. Sequencing was carried out using blood. These receptor sequences come from a woman aged 25-40 years with Graves' hyperthyroidism that later progressed to Graves' ophthalmopathy.

This clonotype was counted at least ten times. J is TRBJ2-7 and V is TRBV10-3; D possibly uses TRBD1 or TRBD2 (5 bases each). Germline CDR1 reads ENHRY; CDR2 reads SYGVKD. Trimming took off 8 bases at V and 4 bases at J, with 6 bases between the two ends. This CDR3 region has 10 residues. CDR3 residues: CAIGGYEQYF. CDR3 nucleotides: TGTGCCATCGGGGGATACGAGCAGTACTTC.

The J gene is TRBJ2-2, the V gene TRBV5-1, with D uncertain. Trimming took off 6 bases at V and 1 base at J, with 13 bases between the two ends. Germline V gene lookup returns CDR1 SGHRS and CDR2 YFSETQ. CDR3 length: 15 amino acids. The DNA of the CDR3 is TGCGCCAGCAACGTAGCCGGGTTGAACACCGGGGAGCTGTTTTTT. Translating gives CASNVAGLNTGELFF.

The V gene is TRBV11-1, the J gene TRBJ2-5; 7 bases agree with TRBD1. The CDR3 runs 16 residues. The V gene end was trimmed by 5 bases and the J gene end by 5 bases; junction bases not matched to a gene: 14. Germline CDR1 SGHAT, CDR2 FQDESV (reference sequence). The CDR3 region has the DNA TGTGCCAGCAGCCTACAGGGGTTTGGCCCGGGGGAGACCCAGTACTTC. Encoded protein: CASSLQGFGPGETQYF.

This rearrangement joins TRBV19 to TRBJ1-1; possibly TRBD1 for D (5 bases). Germline assignment: CDR1 LNHDA and CDR2 SQIVND (reference sequence). The CDR3 consists of 14 residues. V was trimmed by 5 bases and J by 4 bases, leaving 14 bases between them. CDR3 protein: CASSPTGRGTEAFF. DNA of the CDR3: TGTGCCAGTAGTCCAACTGGGAGGGGCACTGAAGCTTTCTTT.